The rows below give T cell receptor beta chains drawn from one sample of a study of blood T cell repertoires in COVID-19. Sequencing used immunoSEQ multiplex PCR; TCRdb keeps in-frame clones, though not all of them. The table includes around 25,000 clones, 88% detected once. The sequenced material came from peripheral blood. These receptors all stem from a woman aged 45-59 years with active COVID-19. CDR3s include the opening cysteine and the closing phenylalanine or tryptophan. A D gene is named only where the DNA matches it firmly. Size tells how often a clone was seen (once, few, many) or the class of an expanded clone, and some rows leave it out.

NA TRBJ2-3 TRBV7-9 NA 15 CASSPGSGSTDTQYF TGTGCCAGCAGCCCCGGGTCTGGCTCCACAGATACGCAGTATTTT
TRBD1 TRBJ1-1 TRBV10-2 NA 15 CASRAAGTGVTEAFF TGCGCCAGCAGGGCCGCCGGGACAGGGGTAACTGAAGCTTTCTTT
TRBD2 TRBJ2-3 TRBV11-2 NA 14 CASTFGGRADTQYF TGTGCCAGCACCTTTGGCGGGAGGGCAGATACGCAGTATTTT
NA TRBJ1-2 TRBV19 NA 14 CASSIGPGGGGYTF TGTGCCAGTAGTATAGGCCCCGGGGGTGGCGGCTACACCTTC
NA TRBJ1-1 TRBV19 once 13 CASSINDRSEAFF TGTGCCAGTAGTATTAACGACAGGAGTGAAGCTTTCTTT
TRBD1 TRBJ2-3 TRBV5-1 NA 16 CASSLEGTGVADTQYF TGCGCCAGCAGCTTGGAAGGGACAGGAGTCGCAGATACGCAGTATTTT
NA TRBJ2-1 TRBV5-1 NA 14 CASSLDISYNEQFF TGCGCCAGCAGCTTGGACATCTCCTACAATGAGCAGTTCTTC
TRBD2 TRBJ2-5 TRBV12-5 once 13 CASGVAGGETQYF TGTGCTAGTGGTGTAGCGGGGGGAGAGACCCAGTACTTC
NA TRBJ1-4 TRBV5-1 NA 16 CASSLVPSSTNEKLFF TGCGCCAGCAGCCTTGTTCCTTCTTCAACTAATGAAAAACTGTTTTTT
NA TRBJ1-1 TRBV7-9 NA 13 CASSLIGNTEAFF TGTGCCAGCAGCTTAATCGGGAACACTGAAGCTTTCTTT
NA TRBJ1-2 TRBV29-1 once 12 CSVVEVSYGYTF TGCAGCGTTGTCGAGGTTTCCTATGGCTACACCTTC